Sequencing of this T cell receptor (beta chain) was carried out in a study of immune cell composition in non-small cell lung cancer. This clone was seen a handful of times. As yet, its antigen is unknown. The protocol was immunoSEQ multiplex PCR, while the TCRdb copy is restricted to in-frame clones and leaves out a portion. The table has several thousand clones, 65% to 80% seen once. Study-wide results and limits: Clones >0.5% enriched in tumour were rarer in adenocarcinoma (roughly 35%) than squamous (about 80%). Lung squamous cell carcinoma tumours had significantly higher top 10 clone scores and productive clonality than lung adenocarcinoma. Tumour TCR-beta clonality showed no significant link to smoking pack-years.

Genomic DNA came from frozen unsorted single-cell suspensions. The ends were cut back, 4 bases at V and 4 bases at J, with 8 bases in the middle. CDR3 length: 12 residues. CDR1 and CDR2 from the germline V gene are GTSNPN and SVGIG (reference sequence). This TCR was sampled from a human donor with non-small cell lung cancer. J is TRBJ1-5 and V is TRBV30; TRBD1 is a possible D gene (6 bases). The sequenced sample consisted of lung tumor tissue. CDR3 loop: CAWNRVNQPQHF. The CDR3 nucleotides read TGTGCCTGGAACAGGGTGAATCAGCCCCAGCATTTT.